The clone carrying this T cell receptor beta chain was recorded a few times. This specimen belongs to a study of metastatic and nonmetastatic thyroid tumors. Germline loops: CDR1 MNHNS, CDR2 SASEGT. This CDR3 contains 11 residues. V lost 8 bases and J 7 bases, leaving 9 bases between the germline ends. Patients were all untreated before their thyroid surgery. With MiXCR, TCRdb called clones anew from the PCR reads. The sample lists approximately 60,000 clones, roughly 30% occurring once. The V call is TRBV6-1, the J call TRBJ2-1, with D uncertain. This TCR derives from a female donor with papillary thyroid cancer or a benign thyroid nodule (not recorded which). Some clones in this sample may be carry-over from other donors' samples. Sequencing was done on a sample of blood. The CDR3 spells CASGRWNEQFF. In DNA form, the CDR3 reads TGTGCCAGCGGAAGATGGAATGAGCAGTTCTTC.